This T cell receptor (beta chain) was retrieved from a study of Tregs in tolerant kidney transplant recipients. Note on this clone: Its target is unknown.

CDR1 is SGHDT and CDR2 is YYEEEE in the germline V gene. V lost 4 bases and J lost 5, with 12 bases in between. There are 13 residues in the CDR3. The data were produced by immunoSEQ multiplex PCR, yet TCRdb's version contains in-frame clones alone and is incomplete. The table lists tens of thousands of clones, less than 95% of them singletons. Notes on the study in general: Findings come from small patient numbers and require larger validation. The most relevant donor-specific Treg TCRbeta repertoire apparently came from expansion with activated donor B cells.

This chain joins TRBV5-6 and TRBJ1-1, with TRBD1 as a possible D gene (6 bases). This sequence was found in a human donor in good health. The sequencing sample was made of Tregs from blood. The CDR3 protein is CASSPDRGTEAFF. In nucleotides, the CDR3 is TGTGCCAGCAGCCCGGACAGAGGAACTGAAGCTTTCTTT.